The 2 T cell receptor beta chains below all came from one sample that was sequenced in a study of CD8 T cells in Susac syndrome. The RNA, about 0.5 to 1 ug, was put through reverse transcription using random hexamers. TCRdb recomputed calls from the immunoSEQ multiplex PCR reads with MiXCR, one row per CDR3 protein. The top ten hold approximately 0.48% of the sample, which has under 95,000 distinct CDR3 sequences, about 95% seen once. Material for sequencing was CD8+ T cells from PBMCs. These receptors all come from a human donor with Susac syndrome.

The chain employs TRBV7-3 and TRBJ2-5, with D tentatively TRBD1 (6 bases). The germline V and J ends were trimmed by 3 bases and 5 bases, with 10 bases remaining between them. In germline, CDR1 is SGHTA, CDR2 FQGTGA. CDR3 size: 13 residues. CDR3 in DNA: TGTGCCAGCAGCTTGGACAGTGGGGAGACCCAGTACTTC. It yields the protein CASSLDSGETQYF.

This sequence joins TRBV20-1 and TRBJ2-7; 13 bases map to TRBD2. V was pared by 2 bases and J by 6 bases, with 10 bases of the junction left unmatched. Germline CDR1 and CDR2: DFQATT and SNEGSKA (reference sequence). The CDR3 extends over 16 amino acids. CDR3 amino acids: CSARLLGLAGEGEQYF. The CDR3 DNA follows: TGCAGTGCTAGACTACTTGGACTAGCGGGAGAAGGCGAGCAGTACTTC.